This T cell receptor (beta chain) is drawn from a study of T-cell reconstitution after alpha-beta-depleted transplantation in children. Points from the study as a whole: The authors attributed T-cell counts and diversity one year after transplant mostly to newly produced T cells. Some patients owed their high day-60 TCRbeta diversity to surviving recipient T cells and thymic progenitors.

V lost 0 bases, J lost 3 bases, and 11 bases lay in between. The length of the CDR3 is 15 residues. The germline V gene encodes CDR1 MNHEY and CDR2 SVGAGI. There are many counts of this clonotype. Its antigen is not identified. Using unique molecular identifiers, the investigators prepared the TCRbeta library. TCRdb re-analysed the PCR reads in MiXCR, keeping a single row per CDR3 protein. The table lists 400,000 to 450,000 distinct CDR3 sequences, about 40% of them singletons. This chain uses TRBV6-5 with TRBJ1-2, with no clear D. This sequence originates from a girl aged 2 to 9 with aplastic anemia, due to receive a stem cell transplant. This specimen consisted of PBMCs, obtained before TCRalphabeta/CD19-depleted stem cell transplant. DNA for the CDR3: TGTGCCAGCAGTTACTCGAGGAGTCTAGACTATGGCTACACCTTC. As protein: CASSYSRSLDYGYTF.